The 30 T cell receptor beta chains presented below share a single source sample, sequenced in a study of cytomegalovirus exposure and HLA in healthy donors. The table came from immunoSEQ multiplex PCR; TCRdb's copy has only in-frame clones and leaves some out. The profile shows about 130,000 clones, roughly 90% of them singletons. The specimen sequenced was PBMCs. These receptors originate from a man aged 30-40 years in good health and CMV-seronegative.

This clone showed up just once. V and J are TRBV28 and TRBJ1-2, with D perhaps matching TRBD1 (5 bases). The CDR3 totals 12 residues. V lost 4 bases to trimming and J lost 4 bases, with 7 bases between them. Germline V lookup: CDR1 MDHEN, CDR2 SYDVKM. The CDR3 sequence is CASSSGSYGYTF. CDR3 DNA: TGTGCCAGCAGTTCAGGGTCCTATGGCTACACCTTC.

The chain combines TRBV5-5 with TRBJ1-1, with 8 bases matching TRBD1. The V segment lost 4 bases and the J segment 10 bases; nucleotides outside the gene matches: 12. This CDR3 is 14 amino acids long. Germline CDR1 and CDR2: SGHKS and YYEKEE (reference sequence). The CDR3 sequence is CASSGRRQGFGAFF. CDR3 nucleotide sequence: TGTGCCAGCAGCGGCCGTAGACAGGGGTTCGGAGCTTTCTTT.

This chain connects TRBV4-1 to TRBJ1-2, with TRBD1 identical over 7 bases. After removal of 0 bases from V and 5 bases from J, the junction contained 12 bases not matched to a gene. Germline values: CDR1 MGHRA, CDR2 YSYEKL. This CDR3 is 17 amino acids long. CDR3 nucleotide sequence: TGCGCCAGCAGCCAAGATTGGGTCCGGGACAGTGGGTATGGCTACACCTTC. Residues: CASSQDWVRDSGYGYTF.

The chain recombines TRBV7-9 with TRBJ1-1; the D gene is possibly TRBD1 (6 bases). The germline V gene encodes CDR1 SEHNR and CDR2 FQNEAQ (reference sequence). V lost 0 bases, J lost 0 bases, and 14 bases lay in between. The CDR3 is 17 amino acids. CDR3 DNA sequence: TGTGCCAGCAGCTTAGCACAGGGAATGGGCCTGAACACTGAAGCTTTCTTT. Its protein is CASSLAQGMGLNTEAFF. Full variable domain (outside the CDR3, taken from reference TRBV7-9 and TRBJ1-1): DTGVSQNPRHKITKRGQNVTFRCDPISEHNRLYWYRQTLGQGPEFLTYFQNEAQLEKSRLLSDRFSAERPKGSFSTLEIQRTEQGDSAMYLCASSLAQGMGLNTEAFFGQGTRLTVV.

This clone turned up a few times. The rearrangement joins TRBV2 to TRBJ1-5, with D perhaps matching TRBD1 (5 bases). There are 16 residues in the CDR3. V was cut by 0 bases and J by 2 bases, with 11 bases left in between. From germline, CDR1 is SNHLY and CDR2 FYNNEI. The CDR3 DNA is TGTGCCAGCAGTGAAGCGCCGGGGGGTGGCAATCAGCCCCAGCATTTT. As protein: CASSEAPGGGNQPQHF.

The chain joins TRBV7-6 to TRBJ1-3; no clear D gene. The ends were cut back, 5 bases at V and 0 bases at J, with 11 bases in the middle. This CDR3 is built from 15 residues. In germline, CDR1 is SGHVS, CDR2 FNYEAQ. The DNA of the CDR3 is TGTGCCAGCAGCGACGGGGTTAACTCTGGAAACACCATATATTTT. Translating gives CASSDGVNSGNTIYF.

CDR3 DNA sequence: TGTGCCAGCAGCGGCCGGGACAGGGTCGATGAAAAACTGTTTTTT. Protein product: CASSGRDRVDEKLFF. This chain connects TRBV14 to TRBJ1-4, with 9 positions matching TRBD1. V was pared by 5 bases and J by 6 bases, with 7 bases of the junction left unmatched. Germline V lookup: CDR1 SGHDN, CDR2 FVKESK. The CDR3 is 15 amino acids.

Worth noting for this clone: Other DNA sequences in this sample translate to the same CDR3. V usage is TRBV9 and J usage is TRBJ2-7, with a tentative D call TRBD1 (6 bases). The length of the CDR3 is 14 residues. V lost 0 bases to trimming and J lost 2 bases, with 9 bases between them. Germline CDR1 SGDLS, CDR2 YYNGEE. The CDR3 sequence: CASSVGGPAYEQYF. Written as DNA, the CDR3 is TGTGCCAGCAGCGTAGGGGGGCCCGCCTACGAGCAGTACTTC.

V gene TRBV9 combines with J gene TRBJ2-3; D uncertain. Looked up from germline, CDR1 is SGDLS and CDR2 is YYNGEE. V was clipped by 0 bases and J by 0 bases, with 11 bases between them. This CDR3 is 16 amino acids long. CDR3 residues: CASSVEGGRSTDTQYF. The CDR3 DNA reads TGTGCCAGCAGCGTAGAAGGTGGCAGGAGCACAGATACGCAGTATTTT.

This sequence joins TRBV27 and TRBJ1-5; tentative D call: TRBD1 (6 bases). The CDR3 runs 16 residues. Germline V CDR1 and CDR2: MNHEY, SMNVEV (reference sequence). V lost 7 bases and J 9 bases, leaving 25 bases between the germline ends. This CDR3 reads CASTSLGDRSLGPQHF. DNA for the CDR3: TGTGCCAGCACCTCTTTGGGAGACAGGAGCTTAGGGCCCCAGCATTTT.

The gene calls are TRBV7-2 and TRBJ1-3; TRBD1 agrees at 9 bases. CDR3 length: 16 amino acids. Trimming removed 2 bases from V and 1 base from J; junction bases left unmatched: 3. CDR1 and CDR2 (germline): SGHTA, FQGNSA. The CDR3 DNA reads as TGTGCCAGCAGCTTAACCGACAGGGGGTCTGGAAACACCATATATTTT. Translated, it gives CASSLTDRGSGNTIYF.

The rearrangement uses TRBV5-4 and TRBJ2-3, with D perhaps TRBD2 (5 bases). Germline V lookup: CDR1 SGHNT, CDR2 YYREEE (reference sequence). CDR3 size: 16 residues. The V gene lost 3 bases and the J gene lost 2 bases, with 16 bases spanning the gap. The DNA for the CDR3 is TGTGCCAGCAGCTCCCCCAGAGCGGAATACACAGATACGCAGTATTTT. Encoded protein: CASSSPRAEYTDTQYF.

V gene TRBV6-5 combines with J gene TRBJ2-3; D gene ambiguous. Germline V gene lookup returns CDR1 MNHEY and CDR2 SVGAGI. Trimming took 2 bases from V and 7 from J, leaving 10 bases between them. The CDR3 covers 13 residues. In nucleotides, the CDR3 is TGTGCCAGCAGTTACGGGTCAGCGTATACGCAGTATTTT. It encodes CASSYGSAYTQYF.

This chain uses TRBV2 with TRBJ2-2; 7 bases match TRBD1. Germline CDR1 is SNHLY and CDR2 is FYNNEI. The CDR3 loop spans 15 amino acids. V trimming: 2 bases; J trimming: 2 bases; junction bases outside the gene matches: 2. Written as DNA, the CDR3 is TGTGCCAGCAGTGAAAGGGGGCGAAACACCGGGGAGCTGTTTTTT. It is translated as CASSERGRNTGELFF.

The V call is TRBV4-3, the J call TRBJ1-3; possibly TRBD1 for D (6 bases). Trimming pared 2 bases from V and 3 bases from J, leaving 11 bases between. The CDR3 extends over 15 amino acids. The germline CDR1 and CDR2 sequences are LGHNA and YSLEER. CDR3 nucleotides: TGCGCCAGCAGCCAACCACAGGGTGGTGGAAACACCATATATTTT. It codes for CASSQPQGGGNTIYF.

The rearrangement links TRBV7-8 to TRBJ1-4; TRBD1 is a possible D gene (5 bases). The CDR3 has 15 amino acids. Germline V lookup: CDR1 SGHVS, CDR2 FQNEAQ. V was trimmed by 3 bases and J by 6 bases, leaving 14 bases between them. CDR3 sequence: CASSFLQGGDEKLFF. In DNA form, the CDR3 reads TGTGCCAGCAGCTTTCTCCAGGGAGGGGATGAAAAACTGTTTTTT.

This chain connects TRBV6-5 to TRBJ1-5; possible D gene TRBD1, 6 bases. Trimming took 0 bases from V and 5 from J, leaving 14 bases between them. The CDR3 spans 16 residues. Per the germline V gene, CDR1 is MNHEY and CDR2 is SVGAGI. In DNA, the CDR3 is TGTGCCAGCAGTTACTCGAGCCAGGGGTTGGATCAGCCCCAGCATTTT. Amino acids: CASSYSSQGLDQPQHF.

This chain uses TRBV25-1 with TRBJ1-2; 11 nucleotides match TRBD1. Germline loops: CDR1 MGHDK, CDR2 SYGVNS. Germline trimming cut 6 bases from V and 6 bases from J; bases unmatched to any gene: 3. The CDR3 has 13 residues. The CDR3 nucleotides read TGTGCCAGCAGCAAGGGACAGGGGGATGGCTACACCTTC. Translating it yields CASSKGQGDGYTF.

A few counts support this clone. This chain joins TRBV6-5 and TRBJ1-5; 7 bases align to TRBD1. This CDR3 contains 15 residues. V lost 5 bases to trimming and J lost 3 bases; unmatched junction nucleotides: 7. Germline CDR1 and CDR2: MNHEY and SVGAGI. As DNA, the CDR3 is TGTGCCAGCAGTCAGACAGGGTCCATCAATCAGCCCCAGCATTTT. Amino acid sequence: CASSQTGSINQPQHF.

On this clone itself: Other DNA sequences in the same sample also yield this CDR3. CDR3 sequence: CASSFDRGNYGYTF. DNA for the CDR3: TGTGCCAGCAGCTTTGACAGGGGCAACTATGGCTACACCTTC. The gene calls are TRBV7-6 and TRBJ1-2; 8 bases agree with TRBD1. Unmatched junction bases numbered 2, after V lost 3 bases and J lost 2 bases. Per the germline V gene, CDR1 is SGHVS and CDR2 is FNYEAQ. The CDR3 contains 14 residues. Together with reference TRBV7-6 and TRBJ1-2, the CDR3 gives the full variable domain: GAGVSQSPRYKVTKRGQDVALRCDPISGHVSLYWYRQALGQGPEFLTYFNYEAQQDKSGLPNDRFSAERPEGSISTLTIQRTEQRDSAMYRCASSFDRGNYGYTFGSGTRLTVV.

The J gene is TRBJ2-7, the V gene TRBV4-3, with 9 nucleotides matching TRBD1. Losses at the gene ends were 1 base for V and 4 bases for J; bases not matched to a gene: 11. Per the germline V gene, CDR1 is LGHNA and CDR2 is YSLEER. This CDR3 has 17 amino acids. The CDR3 DNA follows: TGCGCCAGCAGCCAAGTGTTGGAACCGGGACAGGGATACGAGCAGTACTTC. The encoded protein is CASSQVLEPGQGYEQYF.

As DNA, the CDR3 is TGTGCCAGCAGCACCGGGGGGGCTTTCAATGAGCAGTTCTTC. Translating gives CASSTGGAFNEQFF. V is TRBV11-3 and J is TRBJ2-1; 8 bases align to TRBD2. Germline V gene sequence: CDR1 SGHNT, CDR2 YENEEA. V lost 5 bases, J lost 6 bases, and 6 bases stayed unmatched. This CDR3 region has 14 residues.

The chain recombines TRBV2 with TRBJ1-2, with D possibly TRBD1 on 5 matching bases. V shed 4 bases and J shed 3 bases, with 15 bases lying between them. The CDR3 is 15 amino acids. From germline, CDR1 is SNHLY and CDR2 FYNNEI. The CDR3 loop is CASSALGKGDYGYTF. The CDR3 bases are TGTGCCAGCAGTGCTTTAGGAAAAGGGGACTATGGCTACACCTTC.

This rearrangement joins TRBV7-9 to TRBJ2-2, with 8 bases matching TRBD2. The CDR3 extends over 15 amino acids. CDR1 and CDR2 (germline): SEHNR, FQNEAQ (reference sequence). Germline trimming cut 2 bases from V and 3 bases from J; bases unmatched to any gene: 2. Here the CDR3 DNA reads TGTGCCAGCAGCTTACCGGGACTAGACACCGGGGAGCTGTTTTTT. This encodes CASSLPGLDTGELFF.

The chain has TRBV28 and TRBJ1-6; no firm D call. The germline gives CDR1 MDHEN, CDR2 SYDVKM. Trimming removed 6 bases from V and 8 bases from J, with 14 bases in between. This CDR3 is built from 14 residues. CDR3 in amino acids: CASSPAGSYSPLHF. Here the CDR3 DNA reads TGTGCCAGCAGCCCGGCGGGGTCTTATTCACCCCTCCACTTT.

The gene calls are TRBV9 and TRBJ1-1; TRBD1 might be the D (6 bases). Trimming removed 4 bases from V and 1 base from J, with 8 bases in between. Per germline, CDR1 SGDLS and CDR2 YYNGEE. The CDR3 runs to 13 residues. This CDR3 reads CASSPRGNTEAFF. CDR3 sequence (DNA): TGTGCCAGCAGCCCCAGGGGGAACACTGAAGCTTTCTTT.

The gene calls are TRBV13 and TRBJ2-1; D is possibly TRBD1 (6 bases). V shed 7 bases and J shed 4 bases, with 11 bases lying between them. CDR1 is PRHDT, CDR2 FYEKMQ, per germline (reference sequence). The CDR3 totals 13 residues. This CDR3 reads CASKGQPYNEQFF. In DNA form, the CDR3 reads TGTGCCAGCAAAGGACAGCCTTACAATGAGCAGTTCTTC. The variable domain in full, completed from reference TRBV13 and TRBJ2-1, reads AAGVIQSPRHLIKEKRETATLKCYPIPRHDTVYWYQQGPGQDPQFLISFYEKMQSDKGSIPDRFSAQQFSDYHSELNMSSLELGDSALYFCASKGQPYNEQFFGPGTRLTVL.

Turning to this clone: The sample has other DNA sequences that encode this CDR3 too. V usage is TRBV9 and J usage is TRBJ2-7; D call uncertain. Germline values: CDR1 SGDLS, CDR2 YYNGEE. This CDR3 has 13 amino acids. V lost 0 bases to trimming and J lost 3 bases, with 7 bases between them. This CDR3 reads CASSVGSNYEQYF. Written as DNA, the CDR3 is TGTGCCAGCAGCGTAGGGAGTAACTACGAGCAGTACTTC.

V usage is TRBV6-1 and J usage is TRBJ2-5, with D maybe TRBD2 (7 bases). This CDR3 is built from 15 residues. CDR1 and CDR2 from the germline V gene are MNHNS and SASEGT. V lost 1 base and J lost 5, with 14 bases in between. The CDR3 DNA reads TGTGCCAGCAGTGAAGGTGTGGGGGGGCTTGAGACCCAGTACTTC. Its protein is CASSEGVGGLETQYF.

This chain joins TRBV7-6 and TRBJ2-1; 9 nucleotides agree with TRBD1. The germline V gene has CDR1 SGHVS and CDR2 FNYEAQ. The length of the CDR3 is 17 residues. V gave up 0 bases and J gave up 5 bases; unmatched junction bases: 8. CDR3 DNA sequence: TGTGCCAGCAGCTTAGCGACTGGGACAGGGAGGAACAATGAGCAGTTCTTC. It translates to CASSLATGTGRNNEQFF.